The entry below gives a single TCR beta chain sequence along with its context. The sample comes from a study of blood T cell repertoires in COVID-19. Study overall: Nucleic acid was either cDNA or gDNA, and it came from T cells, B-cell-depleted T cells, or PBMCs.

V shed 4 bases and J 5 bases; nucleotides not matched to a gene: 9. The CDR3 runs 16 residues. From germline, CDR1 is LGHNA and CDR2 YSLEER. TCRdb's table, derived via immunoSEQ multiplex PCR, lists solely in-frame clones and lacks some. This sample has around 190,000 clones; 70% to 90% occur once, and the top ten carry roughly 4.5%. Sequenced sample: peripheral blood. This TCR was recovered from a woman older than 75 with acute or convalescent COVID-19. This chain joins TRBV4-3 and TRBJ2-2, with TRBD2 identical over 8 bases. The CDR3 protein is CASSLGDGRATGELFF. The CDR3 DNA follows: TGCGCCAGCAGCCTGGGGGACGGGAGGGCGACCGGGGAGCTGTTTTTT.